This TCR beta chain emerged from a study of T cell responses to AZD1222 COVID-19 vaccine. Generated by immunoSEQ multiplex PCR, the TCRdb table keeps only in-frame clones and is missing some. The table shows some 110,000 clones, with around 89% occurring only once. A remark on this clone: The antigen is undetermined.

CDR1 and CDR2 (germline): MDHEN, SYDVKM. Trimming pared 6 bases from V and 3 bases from J, leaving 18 bases between. This CDR3 is 15 amino acids long. Whole-study results and caveats: Females made up more of the donors, who were largely white British, and clonal diversity may have come out too low. AZD1222 recipients seropositive at baseline numbered only six.

Sequenced here: peripheral blood, sampled 28 days after the second AZD1222 dose. This TCR derives from an adult who received the AZD1222 COVID-19 vaccine. The V gene is TRBV28, the J gene TRBJ2-7, with a weak D call TRBD1 (6 bases). The CDR3: CASSQTGGRYYEQYF. As DNA, the CDR3 is TGTGCCAGCAGCCAGACAGGCGGGCGATACTACGAGCAGTACTTC.